These 20 T cell receptor beta chains were all obtained from the same sample, sequenced in a study of control samples from healthy donors and cancer patients. Method: immunoSEQ multiplex PCR; TCRdb's copy keeps in-frame clones and lacks some. The sample lists 98,000 or so clones; about 87% were seen once. The sequenced sample was blood. The receptors stem from a woman aged 70-85 years in good health.

The chain employs TRBV9 and TRBJ1-4; possible D gene TRBD1, 5 bases. The CDR3 loop spans 15 amino acids. From germline, CDR1 is SGDLS and CDR2 YYNGEE. Trimming took off 3 bases at V and 5 bases at J, with 14 bases between the two ends. The CDR3 region is CASSGGLERNEKLFF. CDR3 DNA: TGTGCCAGCAGCGGGGGACTTGAAAGGAATGAAAAACTGTTTTTT.

The chain links TRBV20-1 to TRBJ2-2; unclear D gene. The length of the CDR3 is 13 residues. The V gene's germline CDR1 is DFQATT and CDR2 SNEGSKA (reference sequence). V dropped 3 bases and J dropped 0 bases, with 5 bases sitting between them. Written as DNA, the CDR3 is TGCAGTGCTAGTCTCTCGAACACCGGGGAGCTGTTTTTT. Translation gives CSASLSNTGELFF.

V gene TRBV4-1 combines with J gene TRBJ1-1, with a weak D call TRBD1 (6 bases). The CDR3 length is 15 residues. Trimming pared 4 bases from V and 1 base from J, leaving 13 bases between. In germline, CDR1 is MGHRA, CDR2 YSYEKL. As DNA, the CDR3 is TGCGCCAGCAGCCCACGGACAGCCTGGAACACTGAAGCTTTCTTT. Amino acid sequence: CASSPRTAWNTEAFF.

The chain combines TRBV20-1 with TRBJ1-2; D is uncertain. The CDR3 is 11 amino acids. The ends were cut back, 0 bases at V and 5 bases at J, with 4 bases in the middle. Looked up from germline, CDR1 is DFQATT and CDR2 is SNEGSKA (reference sequence). CDR3 in amino acids: CSARDGYGYTF. CDR3 sequence (DNA): TGCAGTGCTAGAGATGGTTATGGCTACACCTTC.

This clone appeared a few times. The CDR3 sequence: CASSLQGENTEAFF. The CDR3 region has the DNA TGTGCCAGCTCCCTACAGGGGGAGAACACTGAAGCTTTCTTT. The V and J genes are TRBV18 and TRBJ1-1, with 8 bases identical to TRBD1. Germline V gene lookup returns CDR1 KGHSH and CDR2 LQKENI. Germline trimming cut 6 bases from V and 1 base from J; bases unmatched to any gene: 4. There are 14 residues in the CDR3.

This rearrangement joins TRBV7-8 to TRBJ2-1; D gene uncertain. The CDR3 loop spans 14 amino acids. V was cut by 0 bases and J by 7 bases, with 10 bases left in between. The germline gives CDR1 SGHVS, CDR2 FQNEAQ. CDR3 region: CASSLAAFINEQFF. CDR3 DNA sequence: TGTGCCAGCAGCTTAGCGGCCTTTATTAATGAGCAGTTCTTC.

This clone has just a few counts. The CDR3 region has the DNA TGTGCCAGCAGCTTGGCAGGGGCCGAATATACGCAGTATTTT. It is translated as CASSLAGAEYTQYF. This chain links TRBV5-4 with TRBJ2-3; a weak D match, TRBD1 (6 bases). CDR1 SGHNT and CDR2 YYREEE come from the germline V gene (reference sequence). V lost 0 bases and J 7 bases, leaving 12 bases between the germline ends. The CDR3 has 14 amino acids.

V usage is TRBV9 and J usage is TRBJ2-2; D ambiguous. Trimming removed 0 bases at V and 7 bases at J, with 7 bases between. Germline lookup yields CDR1 SGDLS and CDR2 YYNGEE. The CDR3 has 13 residues. The CDR3 DNA reads TGTGCCAGCAGCGTAGTGGTGGGCGGGGAGCTGTTTTTT. Its translation: CASSVVVGGELFF.

The chain carries TRBV11-2 and TRBJ1-2, with TRBD1 as a possible D gene (5 bases). Germline values: CDR1 SGHAT, CDR2 FQNNGV. V gave up 3 bases and J gave up 5 bases, with 10 bases separating them. CDR3 length equals 13 residues. The CDR3 here is CASSLGREYGYTF. CDR3 bases: TGTGCCAGCAGCTTGGGCAGGGAATATGGCTACACCTTC.

The gene calls are TRBV2 and TRBJ1-2; TRBD1 aligns across 10 bases. J was trimmed by 6 bases and V by 7 bases; bases with no gene match: 11. The V gene's germline CDR1 is SNHLY and CDR2 FYNNEI. This CDR3 spans 15 amino acids. CDR3 nucleotides: TGTGCCAGCAACACCCGGGACAGGGGTGCCCATGGCTACACCTTC. Protein product: CASNTRDRGAHGYTF.

This sequence joins TRBV6-5 and TRBJ1-5, with TRBD1 matching 7 bases. Per germline, CDR1 MNHEY and CDR2 SVGAGI. V lost 6 bases to trimming and J lost 3 bases; unmatched junction nucleotides: 5. The CDR3 totals 14 residues. The CDR3 region is CASSRTGLNQPQHF. In nucleotides, the CDR3 is TGTGCCAGCAGCCGGACAGGACTCAATCAGCCCCAGCATTTT.

The gene calls are TRBV6-6 and TRBJ1-2; D is uncertain. CDR1 is MNHNY and CDR2 is SVGAGI in the germline V gene (reference sequence). V lost 4 bases and J lost 6, with 3 bases in between. The CDR3 totals 10 residues. The CDR3 region is CASSSNGYTF. In DNA form, the CDR3 reads TGTGCCAGCAGTTCCAATGGCTACACCTTC.

This clone was observed at least ten times. This chain uses TRBV3-1 (or the pseudogene TRBV3-2) with TRBJ2-5; D remains unclear. Germline V gene data show CDR1 as LGHDT and CDR2 as YNNKEL (reference sequence). Between the trimmed V and J ends, which lost 2 bases and 5 bases, there was a span of 9 bases. The CDR3 runs 13 residues. The DNA for the CDR3 is TGTGCCAGCAGCCAATTTTATGGGGAGACCCAGTACTTC. The encoded protein is CASSQFYGETQYF.

This clone has more than one count but fewer than ten. Mismatch with germline at one junction end may stem from a read error. The rearrangement uses TRBV5-1 and TRBJ2-2, with unresolved D. This CDR3 is 14 amino acids long. Germline V CDR1 and CDR2: SGHRS, YFSETQ. The CDR3 loop is CASSLAANAGELFF. The CDR3 DNA sequence: TGCGCCAGCAGCTTGGCAGCGAACGCCGGGGAGCTGTTTTTT.

V is TRBV3-1 (or the pseudogene TRBV3-2) and J is TRBJ2-1; TRBD2 matches 10 bases. The V and J ends lost 4 bases and 4 bases, in that order; junction bases with no gene match: 4. Germline CDR1 and CDR2: LGHDT and YNNKEL (reference sequence). This CDR3 is built from 15 residues. The CDR3 DNA follows: TGTGCCAGCAGCCTAGCGGGAGGAAAATACAATGAGCAGTTCTTC. Protein sequence: CASSLAGGKYNEQFF.

The chain is built from TRBV5-1 and TRBJ1-1; D is unresolved. From germline, CDR1 is SGHRS and CDR2 YFSETQ. CDR3 length: 13 amino acids. Deletions cut 4 bases from V and 2 bases from J, with 9 bases between. CDR3 amino acids: CASSTGGNTEAFF. The CDR3 nucleotides are TGCGCCAGCAGCACCGGAGGTAACACTGAAGCTTTCTTT.

This clone was counted a single time. The chain uses TRBV6-6 and TRBJ1-2; 10 bases map to TRBD1. Germline loops: CDR1 MNHNY, CDR2 SVGAGI (reference sequence). The junction had 5 bases not matched to a gene; V was cut back by 5 bases and J by 2 bases. The CDR3 length is 15 residues. The CDR3 DNA sequence: TGTGCCAGCAGTACGAGGACAGGGGGAAACTATGGCTACACCTTC. Residues: CASSTRTGGNYGYTF.

This CDR3 reads CASSYGVSTEAFF. The CDR3 DNA follows: TGTGCCAGCAGTTACGGGGTAAGCACTGAAGCTTTCTTT. The gene calls are TRBV6-5 and TRBJ1-1; D is undetermined. With 2 bases removed from V and 4 bases from J, the gap between germline ends came to 8 bases. Germline CDR1 MNHEY, CDR2 SVGAGI. The CDR3 is made up of 13 amino acids.

V is TRBV11-2 and J is TRBJ1-2, with 9 bases aligning to TRBD1. The CDR3 spans 14 residues. Unmatched junction bases numbered 5, after V lost 5 bases and J lost 4 bases. The germline gives CDR1 SGHAT, CDR2 FQNNGV. CDR3: CASSLDRGGYGYTF. Written as DNA, the CDR3 is TGTGCCAGCAGCCTGGACAGGGGAGGCTATGGCTACACCTTC.

This clone was seen once. The genes are TRBV30 and TRBJ1-5, with 7 bases fitting TRBD1. There are 13 residues in the CDR3. Trimming cost V 4 bases and J 4 bases; bases outside gene matches: 4. The V gene's germline CDR1 is GTSNPN and CDR2 SVGIG (reference sequence). This CDR3 is CAWNPGQNQPQHF. As DNA, the CDR3 is TGTGCCTGGAACCCGGGACAGAATCAGCCCCAGCATTTT. Filled out from reference TRBV30 and TRBJ1-5, the complete variable domain reads SQTIHQWPATLVQPVGSPLSLECTVEGTSNPNLYWYRQAAGRGLQLLFYSVGIGQISSEVPQNLSASRPQDRQFILSSKKLLLSDSGFYLCAWNPGQNQPQHFGDGTRLSIL.